The 8 T cell receptor beta chains below all came from one sample that was sequenced in a study of blood T cell repertoires in COVID-19. Profiled with immunoSEQ multiplex PCR; TCRdb holds only in-frame clones, not every one. The sample has some 200,000 clones, roughly four fifths seen once. Source material: PBMCs or T cells enriched from blood (not recorded which). The receptors here all came from a middle-aged man who had recovered from COVID-19.

The CDR3 DNA reads TGTGCCAGCAGCTTAGAGGGGTATCAGCCCCAGCATTTT. Its translation is CASSLEGYQPQHF. V usage is TRBV7-2 and J usage is TRBJ1-5, with D possibly being TRBD1 (5 bases). V lost 1 base and J 5 bases, leaving 6 bases between the germline ends. CDR3 length equals 13 residues. The germline gives CDR1 SGHTA, CDR2 FQGNSA.

The chain joins TRBV2 to TRBJ2-5; 11 bases are a match to TRBD2. The CDR3 length is 15 residues. Germline trimming cut 4 bases from V and 7 bases from J; bases unmatched to any gene: 8. Germline V gives CDR1 SNHLY, CDR2 FYNNEI. The CDR3 nucleotides read TGTGCCAGCAGTGTACTAGCGGGAGCTTTAGGGACCCAGTACTTC. The encoded protein is CASSVLAGALGTQYF.

The chain carries TRBV7-2 and TRBJ1-3, with D perhaps TRBD1 (6 bases). CDR1 SGHTA and CDR2 FQGNSA come from the germline V gene. The CDR3 has 15 amino acids. Trimming took off 5 bases at V and 0 bases at J, with 11 bases between the two ends. The CDR3 nucleotides read TGTGCCAGCAGCCCTCGGACAGTCTCTGGAAACACCATATATTTT. Its protein is CASSPRTVSGNTIYF.

This clone was detected only once. J is TRBJ1-4 and V is TRBV5-1; a weak D match, TRBD1 (5 bases). The CDR3 extends over 14 amino acids. With 5 bases removed from V and 4 bases from J, the gap between germline ends came to 12 bases. Germline V gives CDR1 SGHRS, CDR2 YFSETQ. The CDR3 DNA is TGCGCCAGCAGTTCGACGGGGGGTAATGAAAAACTGTTTTTT. It translates to CASSSTGGNEKLFF.

This chain joins TRBV5-1 and TRBJ1-1, with D maybe TRBD1 (5 bases). CDR1 is SGHRS and CDR2 is YFSETQ in the germline V gene. V was shortened by 4 bases and J by 0 bases, with 13 bases between the two germline ends. CDR3 length: 15 residues. Here the CDR3 reads CASSAGIHMNTEAFF. DNA for the CDR3: TGCGCCAGCAGCGCAGGGATTCATATGAACACTGAAGCTTTCTTT.

The chain is built from TRBV2 and TRBJ1-4; D is uncertain. CDR3 size: 13 residues. V shed 7 bases and J shed 4 bases, with 10 bases lying between them. The germline gives CDR1 SNHLY, CDR2 FYNNEI. Here the CDR3 DNA reads TGTGCCAGCAATGGGCAGATTAATGAAAAACTGTTTTTT. Its protein is CASNGQINEKLFF.

The V and J genes are TRBV3-1 (or the pseudogene TRBV3-2) and TRBJ2-5; TRBD2 is a possible D gene (7 bases). V was trimmed by 4 bases and J by 1 base, leaving 16 bases between them. The CDR3 sequence is 16 residues long. Germline V gene data show CDR1 as LGHDT and CDR2 as YNNKEL (reference sequence). CDR3 residues: CASSLLGRGPQETQYF. In nucleotides, the CDR3 is TGTGCCAGCAGCCTCCTAGGGCGGGGGCCCCAAGAGACCCAGTACTTC.

This clone was found once. V and J are TRBV6-6 and TRBJ2-7, with 9 positions matching TRBD2. J lost 3 bases, V lost 4 bases, and 7 bases had no gene match. Germline CDR1 and CDR2: MNHNY and SVGAGI (reference sequence). The CDR3 extends over 15 amino acids. CDR3 region: CASSSLSGRHYEQYF. For the CDR3, the DNA is TGTGCCAGCAGTTCCCTCAGCGGGAGGCACTACGAGCAGTACTTC.